The 16 T cell receptor beta chains below come from one sample, sequenced in a study of shared clonotypes between healthy human individuals. TCRdb's table, derived via immunoSEQ multiplex PCR, lists solely in-frame clones and lacks some. The data hold a few million clones, with 85% to 95% observed a single time. Sequencing used naive CD4+ T cells from PBMCs. The subset here: CD45RA+ positively selected. These receptors all come from a man younger than 30 in good health. Some clones in this sample may be carry-over from other donors' samples.

The rearrangement uses TRBV7-9 and TRBJ1-6; TRBD1 matches 11 bases. Unmatched junction bases numbered 6, after V lost 5 bases and J lost 9 bases. Germline values: CDR1 SEHNR, CDR2 FQNEAQ (reference sequence). The CDR3 contains 15 residues. This chain's CDR3 is CASSPPGQGASPLHF. In nucleotides, the CDR3 is TGTGCCAGCAGCCCGCCTGGACAGGGGGCTTCACCCCTCCACTTT.

This clone came up a few times. This specimen includes other DNA sequences encoding the same CDR3. The V gene is TRBV5-1, the J gene TRBJ2-3, with unresolved D. The CDR3 has 12 residues. The germline gives CDR1 SGHRS, CDR2 YFSETQ. The V end was cut by 0 bases, the J end by 5 bases, with 4 bases between. The CDR3 protein is CASSLAGDTQYF. The CDR3 nucleotides are TGCGCCAGCAGCTTGGCGGGAGATACGCAGTATTTT.

This rearrangement joins TRBV18 to TRBJ1-6, with D perhaps TRBD1 (5 bases). Germline V gene data show CDR1 as KGHSH and CDR2 as LQKENI. V was shortened by 4 bases and J by 0 bases, with 16 bases between the two germline ends. CDR3 length: 18 amino acids. Here the CDR3 reads CASSQGHLASSYNSPLHF. CDR3 in DNA: TGTGCCAGCTCACAAGGACACCTAGCTAGCTCCTATAATTCACCCCTCCACTTT.

V is TRBV5-1 and J is TRBJ1-2; the match to TRBD1 covers 9 bases. The CDR3 is 14 amino acids. With 4 bases clipped from V and 7 bases from J, the junction kept 8 bases outside the gene matches. Germline values: CDR1 SGHRS, CDR2 YFSETQ. The CDR3 spells CASSTGTGRGGYTF. Here the CDR3 DNA reads TGCGCCAGCAGCACCGGGACAGGGCGGGGTGGCTACACCTTC.

The chain combines TRBV7-9 with TRBJ2-1; 8 bases fit TRBD1. With V trimmed by 0 bases and J by 9 bases, 10 bases remained unmatched. The CDR3 consists of 16 residues. The germline V gene encodes CDR1 SEHNR and CDR2 FQNEAQ (reference sequence). The CDR3 bases are TGTGCCAGCAGCTTAGCCCCCGGGACAGGTGACTTTGAGCAGTTCTTC. It codes for CASSLAPGTGDFEQFF.

J is TRBJ2-7 and V is TRBV5-1, with 8 positions matching TRBD2. Germline loops: CDR1 SGHRS, CDR2 YFSETQ. The trim removed 4 bases at V and 4 bases at J, leaving 7 bases unmatched. There are 14 residues in the CDR3. CDR3 nucleotide sequence: TGCGCCAGCAGCCCCCAGAGCGGGAGTTACGAGCAGTACTTC. This translates into CASSPQSGSYEQYF.

This chain links TRBV5-4 with TRBJ2-7; D not resolved. V was clipped by 4 bases and J by 0 bases, with 8 bases between them. This CDR3 spans 13 amino acids. Germline V gene sequence: CDR1 SGHNT, CDR2 YYREEE (reference sequence). As DNA, the CDR3 is TGTGCCAGCAGCGCAACAGCCTCCTACGAGCAGTACTTC. Amino acid sequence: CASSATASYEQYF.

The chain is built from TRBV27 and TRBJ2-1; TRBD2 matches at 15 bases. This CDR3 is 15 amino acids long. Looked up from germline, CDR1 is MNHEY and CDR2 is SMNVEV (reference sequence). V trimming: 5 bases; J trimming: 10 bases; junction bases outside the gene matches: 6. The CDR3 DNA is TGTGCCAGCAGTGGCGGACTAGCGGGAGGGGGGGAGCAGTTCTTC. It specifies CASSGGLAGGGEQFF.

The V and J genes are TRBV28 and TRBJ1-5; TRBD1 matches 7 bases. CDR1 MDHEN and CDR2 SYDVKM come from the germline V gene. The CDR3 is 18 residues long. The V gene end was trimmed by 4 bases and the J gene end by 2 bases; junction bases not matched to a gene: 14. Here the CDR3 DNA reads TGTGCCAGCAGTTCACAGGGGTTTTATGACCGGGGCAATCAGCCCCAGCATTTT. This codes for CASSSQGFYDRGNQPQHF. Supplemented by reference TRBV28 and TRBJ1-5, the full variable domain reads DVKVTQSSRYLVKRTGEKVFLECVQDMDHENMFWYRQDPGLGLRLIYFSYDVKMKEKGDIPEGYSVSREKKERFSLILESASTNQTSMYLCASSSQGFYDRGNQPQHFGDGTRLSIL.

This clone was counted between two and nine times. Given the absence of the conserved phenylalanine or tryptophan at the CDR3 end, a read error is likely. The DNA is omitted, as the CDR3 cannot be located on it reliably, and the CDR3 follows TCRdb's listing. The chain is built from TRBV5-6 and TRBJ1-1. From its first to its last residue, the CDR3 has 10 amino acids. Per germline, CDR1 SGHDT and CDR2 YYEEEE. The CDR3 loop is CASSARTAKL.

This clone was counted a single time. This chain links TRBV19 with TRBJ1-1, with no clear D. This CDR3 is 13 amino acids long. CDR1 is LNHDA, CDR2 SQIVND, per germline (reference sequence). V gave up 6 bases and J gave up 0 bases, with 8 bases separating them. CDR3 sequence (DNA): TGTGCCAGTAGCAATGAGATGAACACTGAAGCTTTCTTT. Encoded protein: CASSNEMNTEAFF.

The V and J genes are TRBV5-4 and TRBJ2-2; maybe TRBD1 (6 bases). Germline assignment: CDR1 SGHNT and CDR2 YYREEE (reference sequence). The CDR3 is made up of 13 amino acids. V lost 3 bases, J lost 6 bases, and 9 bases lay in between. CDR3 loop: CASSYRTAGELFF. The DNA for the CDR3 is TGTGCCAGCAGCTATAGGACAGCCGGGGAGCTGTTTTTT.

The chain uses TRBV4-3 and TRBJ2-7, with 7 bases fitting TRBD1. CDR1 and CDR2 from the germline V gene are LGHNA and YSLEER. This CDR3 spans 17 amino acids. Trimming at V came to 4 bases and at J to 5 bases, leaving 17 bases not matched to a gene. CDR3: CASSPYPRGSTGNEQYF. The CDR3 nucleotides read TGCGCCAGCAGCCCATACCCCAGGGGGAGTACGGGGAACGAGCAGTACTTC.

The genes are TRBV27 and TRBJ2-1, with unresolved D. There are 14 residues in the CDR3. Trimming left V 2 bases short and J 1 base short, with 6 bases between. CDR1 MNHEY and CDR2 SMNVEV come from the germline V gene (reference sequence). DNA of the CDR3: TGTGCCAGCAGTTTACGGTTTTCCTACAATGAGCAGTTCTTC. Amino acid sequence: CASSLRFSYNEQFF.

The chain is built from TRBV6-1 and TRBJ2-7, with D possibly being TRBD1 or TRBD2 (5 bases each). Germline V gene sequence: CDR1 MNHNS, CDR2 SASEGT. V lost 8 bases and J 3 bases, leaving 14 bases between the germline ends. The CDR3 runs 13 residues. The CDR3 DNA sequence: TGTGCCAGCGGACGGGACCGCGACTACGAGCAGTACTTC. Amino acid sequence: CASGRDRDYEQYF.

This clone came up a few times. This chain links TRBV7-2 with TRBJ1-1, with D hard to call. V lost 4 bases to trimming and J lost 5 bases, with 11 bases between them. This CDR3 has 13 amino acids. CDR1 is SGHTA, CDR2 FQGNSA, per germline. In DNA form, the CDR3 reads TGTGCCAGCAGCTCACGCCGCGGGACTGAAGCTTTCTTT. It yields the protein CASSSRRGTEAFF.